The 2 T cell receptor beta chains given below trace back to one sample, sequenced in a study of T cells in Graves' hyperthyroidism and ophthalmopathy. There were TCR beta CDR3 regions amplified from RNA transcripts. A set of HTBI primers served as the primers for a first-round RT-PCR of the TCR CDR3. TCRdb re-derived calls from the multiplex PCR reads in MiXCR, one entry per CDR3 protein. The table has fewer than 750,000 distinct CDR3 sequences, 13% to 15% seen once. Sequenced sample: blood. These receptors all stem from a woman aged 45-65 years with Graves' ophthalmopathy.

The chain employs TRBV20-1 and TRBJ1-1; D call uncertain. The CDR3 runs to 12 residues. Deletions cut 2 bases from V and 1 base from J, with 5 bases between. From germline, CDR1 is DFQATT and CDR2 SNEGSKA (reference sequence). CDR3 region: CSARYGNTEAFF. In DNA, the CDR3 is TGCAGTGCTAGATACGGGAACACTGAAGCTTTCTTT.

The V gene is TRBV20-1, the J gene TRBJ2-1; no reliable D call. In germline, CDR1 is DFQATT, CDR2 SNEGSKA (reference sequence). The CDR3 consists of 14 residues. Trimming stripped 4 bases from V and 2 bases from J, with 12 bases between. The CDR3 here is CSAISRNTYNEQFF. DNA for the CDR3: TGCAGTGCTATTAGCAGAAATACCTACAATGAGCAGTTCTTC.